Below are 8 T cell receptor beta chains sequenced from a single sample in a study of graft-versus-host responses after intestinal transplantation. Here immunoSEQ multiplex PCR was the method, and the copy in TCRdb shows in-frame clones only, minus some. The sample shows about 80,000 clones, around 92% of them seen only once. The sample in question was PBMCs, obtained 98 days after intestinal transplantation. Receptors were obtained from a human patient who received an intestinal transplant, so some T cells may come from the graft donor.

This clone was picked up a small number of times. The genes are TRBV2 and TRBJ1-6; D is undetermined. The germline gives CDR1 SNHLY, CDR2 FYNNEI. V lost 4 bases and J lost 5, with 9 bases in between. The CDR3 runs 14 residues. In DNA, the CDR3 is TGTGCCAGCAGTGTTTACGGGGATAATTCACCCCTCCACTTT. As protein: CASSVYGDNSPLHF.

This clone was observed once. This rearrangement joins TRBV4-1 to TRBJ2-2, with 12 nucleotides matching TRBD2. CDR1 MGHRA and CDR2 YSYEKL come from the germline V gene. CDR3 length equals 17 residues. Losses at the gene ends were 0 bases for V and 4 bases for J; bases not matched to a gene: 3. Here the CDR3 reads CASSQDLGLAGTGELFF. CDR3 sequence (DNA): TGCGCCAGCAGCCAAGATCTGGGACTAGCGGGCACCGGGGAGCTGTTTTTT.

The V call is TRBV27, the J call TRBJ2-1; no firm D call. The germline V and J ends were trimmed by 5 bases and 0 bases, with 2 bases remaining between them. From germline, CDR1 is MNHEY and CDR2 SMNVEV (reference sequence). The CDR3 covers 12 residues. The CDR3 protein is CASSPSYNEQFF. CDR3 nucleotide sequence: TGTGCCAGCAGTCCCTCCTACAATGAGCAGTTCTTC.

This rearrangement joins TRBV6-5 to TRBJ1-1; TRBD1 matches at 9 bases. The CDR3 loop spans 14 amino acids. The trim removed 6 bases at V and 4 bases at J, leaving 6 bases unmatched. The germline V gene encodes CDR1 MNHEY and CDR2 SVGAGI. The CDR3 reads CASSWTGEGTEAFF. CDR3 DNA sequence: TGTGCCAGCAGCTGGACAGGGGAGGGCACTGAAGCTTTCTTT.

The chain carries TRBV6-5 and TRBJ1-2; no clear D gene. The CDR3 spans 13 residues. V was pared by 2 bases and J by 4 bases, with 8 bases between. Germline assignment: CDR1 MNHEY and CDR2 SVGAGI. The CDR3 loop is CASSYEGTYGYTF. The CDR3 nucleotides read TGTGCCAGCAGTTACGAGGGTACCTATGGCTACACCTTC.

The CDR3 sequence: CATSREQAGVETQYF. In nucleotides, the CDR3 is TGTGCCACCAGCAGAGAACAAGCGGGAGTTGAGACCCAGTACTTC. The rearrangement joins TRBV15 to TRBJ2-5, with TRBD2 matching 8 bases. J was trimmed by 5 bases and V by 0 bases; bases with no gene match: 5. Germline lookup yields CDR1 LNHNV and CDR2 YYDKDF (reference sequence). The length of the CDR3 is 15 residues.

The V call is TRBV27, the J call TRBJ2-5; D is unresolved. The end of the DNA fits TRBJ2-7 better, so the J call may be wrong. The CDR3 extends over 14 amino acids. Per germline, CDR1 MNHEY and CDR2 SMNVEV (reference sequence). The chain's CDR3 is CASSLSASNYEQYF. The CDR3 nucleotides read TGTGCCAGCAGTTTATCTGCCAGTAACTACGAGCAGTACTTC.

The rearrangement uses TRBV4-2 and TRBJ1-2; 7 bases map to TRBD1. Germline lookup yields CDR1 LGHNA and CDR2 YNFKEQ. The CDR3 covers 14 residues. J gave up 7 bases and V 0 bases, and 5 bases lay outside the gene matches. CDR3: CASSQDLTGAGYTF. The CDR3 region has the DNA TGTGCCAGCAGCCAAGATCTAACAGGGGCTGGCTACACCTTC.